The rows below give T cell receptor beta chains drawn from one sample of a study of blood T cell repertoires in COVID-19. This table comes from immunoSEQ multiplex PCR, and its TCRdb copy is limited to in-frame clones, with some not included. Of around 120,000 clones listed, 80% were seen once; the top ten hold around 1.9%. Sequenced: peripheral blood. The source is a man between 65 and 85 years old with acute or convalescent COVID-19. CDR3s include the opening cysteine and the closing phenylalanine or tryptophan. The D gene is left open where the match is weak. Clone size, where shown, is once, few, many, or a class for clones that have expanded.

v_call	j_call	clone_size	d_call	cdr3_aa	cdr3_nt
TRBV7-9	TRBJ2-1	-	TRBD2	CASSPPGGSEQFF	TGTGCCAGCAGCCCCCCGGGGGGAAGTGAGCAGTTCTTC
TRBV9	TRBJ1-1	-	-	CASSPIPEATEAFF	TGTGCCAGCAGCCCCATACCCGAGGCCACTGAAGCTTTCTTT
TRBV3-1/TRBV3-2	TRBJ1-1	-	TRBD1	CASSQGSRGRGNTEAFF	TGTGCCAGCAGCCAAGGGTCCAGGGGGCGTGGGAACACTGAAGCTTTCTTT
TRBV5-4	TRBJ1-2	-	-	CASSPGGGYYGYTF	TGTGCCAGCAGCCCCGGGGGGGGGTACTATGGCTACACCTTC
TRBV19	TRBJ1-1	-	-	CASREGGRTEAFF	TGTGCCAGTAGGGAGGGGGGGAGGACTGAAGCTTTCTTT
TRBV5-6	TRBJ1-3	-	-	CASSSWPTENTIYF	TGTGCCAGCAGCTCATGGCCGACAGAAAACACCATATATTTT
TRBV5-1	TRBJ1-1	-	-	CASSPGVGGSTEAFF	TGCGCCAGCAGCCCCGGAGTCGGGGGGAGCACTGAAGCTTTCTTT
TRBV10-3	TRBJ1-5	-	-	CAISDRPFQNSNQPQHF	TGTGCCATCAGTGACCGTCCATTTCAGAATAGCAATCAGCCCCAGCATTTT
TRBV3-1/TRBV3-2	TRBJ2-2	few	-	CASSQVTGELFF	TGTGCCAGCAGCCAAGTAACCGGGGAGCTGTTTTTT
TRBV13	TRBJ1-1	-	TRBD1	CASSLAGQGVYTEAFF	TGTGCCAGCAGCTTAGCGGGACAGGGCGTGTACACTGAAGCTTTCTTT